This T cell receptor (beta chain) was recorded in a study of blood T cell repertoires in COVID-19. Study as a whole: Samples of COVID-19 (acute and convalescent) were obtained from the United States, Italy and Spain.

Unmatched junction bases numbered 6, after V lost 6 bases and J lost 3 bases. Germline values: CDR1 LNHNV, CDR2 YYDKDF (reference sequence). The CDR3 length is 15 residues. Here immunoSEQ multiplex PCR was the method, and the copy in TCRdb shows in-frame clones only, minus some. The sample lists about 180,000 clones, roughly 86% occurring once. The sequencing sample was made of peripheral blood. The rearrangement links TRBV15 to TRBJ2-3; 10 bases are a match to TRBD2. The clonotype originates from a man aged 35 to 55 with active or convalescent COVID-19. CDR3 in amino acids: CATRTSGALTDTQYF. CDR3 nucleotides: TGTGCCACCAGAACTAGCGGGGCATTGACAGATACGCAGTATTTT. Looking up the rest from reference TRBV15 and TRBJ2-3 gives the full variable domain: DAMVIQNPRYQVTQFGKPVTLSCSQTLNHNVMYWYQQKSSQAPKLLFHYYDKDFNNEADTPDNFQSRRPNTSFCFLDIRSPGLGDTAMYLCATRTSGALTDTQYFGPGTRLTVL.